The 18 T cell receptor beta chains below come from one sample, sequenced in a study of cytomegalovirus exposure and HLA in healthy donors. PCR primers comprised 60 Vbeta and 13 Jbeta primers. Only in-frame clones appear in the TCRdb table, and some are missing; sequencing was by immunoSEQ multiplex PCR. The sample holds approximately 200,000 clones, approximately 80% seen once. The sequenced sample was PBMCs. The source of these receptors is a boy between 2 and 10 years old in good health and CMV-seronegative.

CDR3 bases: TGTGCCAGCAGCTTAGAAGGGGGTGGCAGGGGGTATGTCACTGAAGCTTTCTTT. This encodes CASSLEGGGRGYVTEAFF. This chain links TRBV7-9 with TRBJ1-1; 7 bases align to TRBD1. The ends lost 1 base at V and 4 bases at J; junction bases unmatched: 15. Germline V gene sequence: CDR1 SEHNR, CDR2 FQNEAQ (reference sequence). This CDR3 is built from 18 residues.

The chain combines TRBV6-5 with TRBJ1-4; 10 nucleotides agree with TRBD1. CDR1 MNHEY and CDR2 SVGAGI come from the germline V gene. The CDR3 extends over 14 amino acids. V gave up 5 bases and J gave up 8 bases; unmatched junction bases: 5. The CDR3 sequence is CASSRGQGGEKLFF. In DNA form, the CDR3 reads TGTGCCAGCAGTCGCGGACAGGGGGGAGAAAAACTGTTTTTT.

The chain couples TRBV18 to TRBJ1-5; D gene uncertain. The V end was cut by 2 bases, the J end by 9 bases, with 14 bases between. The V gene's germline CDR1 is KGHSH and CDR2 LQKENI. This CDR3 region has 14 residues. This CDR3 is CASSPEGTEGPQHF. CDR3 DNA: TGTGCCAGCTCACCAGAGGGAACCGAGGGGCCCCAGCATTTT.

This clone was seen only once. This chain links TRBV7-3 with TRBJ2-7; TRBD1 matches 7 bases. The CDR3 is made up of 14 amino acids. Trimming at V came to 1 base and at J to 5 bases, leaving 5 bases not matched to a gene. Germline loops: CDR1 SGHTA, CDR2 FQGTGA. Written as DNA, the CDR3 is TGTGCCAGCAGCTTAATTCGGGACAGACACGAGCAGTACTTC. It codes for CASSLIRDRHEQYF.

The chain employs TRBV9 and TRBJ1-6, with D tentatively TRBD1 (6 bases). From germline, CDR1 is SGDLS and CDR2 YYNGEE. The V end lost 0 bases, the J end lost 8 bases, and 12 bases lay between the germline ends. The CDR3 is 15 residues long. CDR3 sequence: CASSVDGGRDSPLHF. The CDR3 DNA follows: TGTGCCAGCAGCGTAGATGGGGGCCGAGATTCACCCCTCCACTTT.

The chain has TRBV27 and TRBJ2-6; D uncertain. Trimming took 6 bases from V and 2 from J, leaving 5 bases between them. The CDR3 sequence is 13 residues long. Germline-derived CDR1 and CDR2 are MNHEY and SMNVEV (reference sequence). CDR3 residues: CASRATGANVLTF. CDR3 in DNA: TGTGCCAGCAGGGCCACTGGGGCCAACGTCCTGACTTTC.

The table lists this clone with a few counts. The J gene is TRBJ2-1, the V gene TRBV7-9; 7 nucleotides agree with TRBD2. This CDR3 comprises 17 residues. V shed 5 bases and J 1 base; nucleotides not matched to a gene: 11. The germline V gene encodes CDR1 SEHNR and CDR2 FQNEAQ (reference sequence). The CDR3 loop reads CASSKAARAGSYNEQFF. The CDR3, as DNA: TGTGCCAGCAGCAAAGCGGCTCGAGCGGGGTCCTACAATGAGCAGTTCTTC.

This clone came up a few times. This sequence joins TRBV10-3 and TRBJ2-3; D unresolved. The ends were cut back, 2 bases at V and 0 bases at J, with 12 bases in the middle. This CDR3 contains 16 residues. From germline, CDR1 is ENHRY and CDR2 SYGVKD. The CDR3 loop is CAISEAPTPSTDTQYF. In DNA, the CDR3 is TGTGCCATCAGTGAGGCCCCTACCCCTAGCACAGATACGCAGTATTTT.

The V and J genes are TRBV5-4 and TRBJ2-6; possibly TRBD1 for D (7 bases). The V gene's germline CDR1 is SGHNT and CDR2 YYREEE (reference sequence). V lost 3 bases to trimming and J lost 3 bases, with 13 bases between them. CDR3 length: 16 residues. The CDR3 region has the DNA TGTGCCAGCAGCTCCGCGGGACAGAGTGGGGCCAACGTCCTGACTTTC. Protein product: CASSSAGQSGANVLTF.

The chain combines TRBV2 with TRBJ2-5, with 11 bases matching TRBD2. Germline CDR1 SNHLY, CDR2 FYNNEI. The ends lost 4 bases at V and 6 bases at J; junction bases unmatched: 10. CDR3 length equals 16 residues. CDR3 DNA sequence: TGTGCCAGCAGTGCGGGACTAGCGGATAAATGGAAGACCCAGTACTTC. It translates to CASSAGLADKWKTQYF.

In its sample, this clone was seen a few times. The chain links TRBV9 to TRBJ1-3, with D unresolved. Germline CDR1 reads SGDLS; CDR2 reads YYNGEE. This CDR3 has 12 residues. Trimming stripped 7 bases from V and 0 bases from J, with 5 bases between. CDR3 in amino acids: CASGASGNTIYF. CDR3 bases: TGTGCCAGCGGAGCCTCTGGAAACACCATATATTTT.

The chain links TRBV5-1 to TRBJ2-3; 9 bases map to TRBD2. The junction had 8 bases not matched to a gene; V was cut back by 2 bases and J by 4 bases. The CDR3 length is 16 residues. Germline values: CDR1 SGHRS, CDR2 YFSETQ. CDR3 DNA sequence: TGCGCCAGCAGCTTACGCGGGGGGGCTATGGCAGATACGCAGTATTTT. Translated, it gives CASSLRGGAMADTQYF.

The J gene is TRBJ1-2, the V gene TRBV6-1; 10 bases fit TRBD1. V shed 6 bases and J 2 bases; nucleotides not matched to a gene: 3. Germline CDR1 reads MNHNS; CDR2 reads SASEGT. CDR3 length: 14 amino acids. The CDR3 region has the DNA TGTGCCAGCAGGGGGGGACAGGGGAACTATGGCTACACCTTC. This encodes CASRGGQGNYGYTF.

This clone was picked up one time. The gene calls are TRBV19 and TRBJ2-1; the match to TRBD1 covers 9 bases. The germline V gene has CDR1 LNHDA and CDR2 SQIVND (reference sequence). After removal of 4 bases from V and 7 bases from J, the junction contained 11 bases not matched to a gene. This CDR3 is 16 amino acids long. CDR3 bases: TGTGCCAGTAGTAGACAAAGGGGGACAGGGAGGAATGAGCAGTTCTTC. The encoded protein is CASSRQRGTGRNEQFF.

The chain carries TRBV5-4 and TRBJ1-1; perhaps TRBD1 as D (5 bases). Germline V lookup: CDR1 SGHNT, CDR2 YYREEE (reference sequence). CDR3 length equals 15 residues. Trimming pared 4 bases from V and 2 bases from J, leaving 15 bases between. The CDR3 coding sequence is TGTGCCAGCAGCCCAACAGGCTCCAGAAACACTGAAGCTTTCTTT. This encodes CASSPTGSRNTEAFF.

This CDR3 reads CASSSEWQGNYGYTF. CDR3 sequence (DNA): TGTGCCAGCAGCTCCGAGTGGCAGGGAAATTATGGCTACACCTTC. The V gene is TRBV28, the J gene TRBJ1-2, with D maybe TRBD1 (5 bases). CDR1 and CDR2 (germline): MDHEN, SYDVKM. Trimming cost V 6 bases and J 5 bases, with 19 bases left between them. The CDR3 is made up of 15 amino acids.

The chain is built from TRBV6-5 and TRBJ1-1; D not certain. In germline, CDR1 is MNHEY, CDR2 SVGAGI. Trimming took 2 bases from V and 2 from J, leaving 12 bases between them. This CDR3 comprises 15 residues. The CDR3 is CASSYRGRPNTEAFF. The CDR3 DNA follows: TGTGCCAGCAGTTACCGCGGCAGACCCAACACTGAAGCTTTCTTT.

The genes are TRBV30 and TRBJ2-2; D ambiguous. CDR1 is GTSNPN, CDR2 SVGIG, per germline (reference sequence). The CDR3 spans 11 residues. V lost 2 bases, J lost 6 bases, and 4 bases lay in between. In DNA, the CDR3 is TGTGCCTGGAGTACGGCCGGGGAGCTGTTTTTT. Its translation is CAWSTAGELFF.